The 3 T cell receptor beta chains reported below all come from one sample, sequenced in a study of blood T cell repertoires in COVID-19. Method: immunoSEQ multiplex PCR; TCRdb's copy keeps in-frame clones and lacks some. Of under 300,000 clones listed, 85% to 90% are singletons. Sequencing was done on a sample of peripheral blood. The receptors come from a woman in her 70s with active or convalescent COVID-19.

Here the CDR3 DNA reads TGTGCCAGCAGTCGACTCCTAGGGGGGGAAGATACGCAGTATTTT. It encodes CASSRLLGGEDTQYF. The rearrangement joins TRBV6-5 to TRBJ2-3; maybe TRBD2 (7 bases). With 5 bases removed from V and 5 bases from J, the gap between germline ends came to 17 bases. The length of the CDR3 is 15 residues. Germline CDR1 reads MNHEY; CDR2 reads SVGAGI.

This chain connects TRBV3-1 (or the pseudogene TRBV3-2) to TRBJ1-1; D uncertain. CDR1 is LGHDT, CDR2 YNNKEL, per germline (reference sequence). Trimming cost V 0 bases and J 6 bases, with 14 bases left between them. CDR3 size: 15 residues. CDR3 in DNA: TGTGCCAGCAGCCAAGAAGGACTGCCGTTGGCTGAAGCTTTCTTT. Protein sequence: CASSQEGLPLAEAFF.

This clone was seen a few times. The CDR3 DNA sequence: TGTGCCAGCAGCTTAGGGGAGAGAGAAAGGGTTTTCTTT. It translates to CASSLGERERVFF. V and J are TRBV7-3 and TRBJ1-1; D is undetermined. V dropped 2 bases and J dropped 13 bases, with 17 bases sitting between them. Germline V gives CDR1 SGHTA, CDR2 FQGTGA. The CDR3 has 13 residues.